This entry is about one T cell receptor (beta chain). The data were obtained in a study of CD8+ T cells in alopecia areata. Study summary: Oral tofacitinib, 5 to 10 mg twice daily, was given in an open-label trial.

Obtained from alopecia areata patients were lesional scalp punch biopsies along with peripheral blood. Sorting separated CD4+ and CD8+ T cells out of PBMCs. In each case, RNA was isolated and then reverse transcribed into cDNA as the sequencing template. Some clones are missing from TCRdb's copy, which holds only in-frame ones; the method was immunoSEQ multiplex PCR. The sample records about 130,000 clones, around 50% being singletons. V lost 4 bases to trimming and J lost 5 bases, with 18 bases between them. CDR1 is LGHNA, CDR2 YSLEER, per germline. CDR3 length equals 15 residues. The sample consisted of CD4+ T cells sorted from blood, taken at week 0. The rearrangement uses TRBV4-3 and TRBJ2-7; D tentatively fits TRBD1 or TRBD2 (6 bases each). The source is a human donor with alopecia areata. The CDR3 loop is CASSRGGTRGNEQYF. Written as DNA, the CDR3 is TGCGCCAGCAGCCGAGGAGGGACCAGGGGAAACGAGCAGTACTTC.